These T cell receptor beta chains were read from a single sample in a study of cytomegalovirus exposure and HLA in healthy donors. Data came from immunoSEQ multiplex PCR; TCRdb stores just in-frame clones and leaves some out. The table has 55,000 to 70,000 clones, about nine tenths seen once. The sample comprised PBMCs. The receptor source for this set is a man younger than 35 in good health and CMV-seronegative. The CDR3 runs from the conserved cysteine through the conserved F or W. The order of the fields is J gene, V gene, D gene, clone size, CDR3 DNA, CDR3 protein. The D gene is left open where the match is weak. For some rows the clone size is stated as once, few or many, or as a class when expanded; others skip it.

J gene: TRBJ2-7
V gene: TRBV7-6
D gene: -
clone size: once
CDR3 DNA: TGTGCCAGCAGCTTAAGGCAGGAGGTCTACGAGCAGTACTTC
CDR3 protein: CASSLRQEVYEQYF

J gene: TRBJ2-3
V gene: TRBV2
D gene: TRBD2
clone size: -
CDR3 DNA: TGTGCCAGCAGTCCGACTAGCGGGATCGTGGATACGCAGTATTTT
CDR3 protein: CASSPTSGIVDTQYF

J gene: TRBJ2-1
V gene: TRBV9
D gene: TRBD1
clone size: -
CDR3 DNA: TGTGCCAGCAGCTCCCAATCCGGACAGGGGTCCACTGAGCAGTTCTTC
CDR3 protein: CASSSQSGQGSTEQFF

J gene: TRBJ2-5
V gene: TRBV28
D gene: TRBD1
clone size: -
CDR3 DNA: TGTGCCAGCAGTTTACTAGGGACAGGGGGAGAGACCCAGTACTTC
CDR3 protein: CASSLLGTGGETQYF

J gene: TRBJ1-5
V gene: TRBV7-8
D gene: TRBD1
clone size: -
CDR3 DNA: TGTGCCAGCAGCTTAGGAATTTCCCGGACAGGGGGCAATCAGCCCCAGCATTTT
CDR3 protein: CASSLGISRTGGNQPQHF

J gene: TRBJ2-2
V gene: TRBV2
D gene: -
clone size: -
CDR3 DNA: TGTGCCAGCCTCGAGGGCATTTACACCGGGGAGCTGTTTTTT
CDR3 protein: CASLEGIYTGELFF

J gene: TRBJ1-2
V gene: TRBV5-5
D gene: -
clone size: once
CDR3 DNA: TGTGCCAGCAGCTTGGCCACAGAAGCCTATGGCTACACCTTC
CDR3 protein: CASSLATEAYGYTF

J gene: TRBJ2-7
V gene: TRBV13
D gene: TRBD1
clone size: -
CDR3 DNA: TGTGCCAGCAGCACTGGGGGACAGGCGAGCTACGAGCAGTACTTC
CDR3 protein: CASSTGGQASYEQYF

J gene: TRBJ2-2
V gene: TRBV5-1
D gene: -
clone size: -
CDR3 DNA: TGCGCCAGCAGCTTGGGGCCACAGGGTGACGGGGAGCTGTTTTTT
CDR3 protein: CASSLGPQGDGELFF

J gene: TRBJ2-7
V gene: TRBV4-3
D gene: TRBD2
clone size: -
CDR3 DNA: TGCGCCAGCAGCCAAGATCTCCCCTCCTCTAGCGGGAGAATCCACGAGCAGTACTTC
CDR3 protein: CASSQDLPSSSGRIHEQYF

J gene: TRBJ1-1
V gene: TRBV6-1
D gene: -
clone size: -
CDR3 DNA: TGTGCCAGCAGTGAAGCCTTGGACAGAGGAGCTTTCTTT
CDR3 protein: CASSEALDRGAFF

J gene: TRBJ1-5
V gene: TRBV19
D gene: -
clone size: -
CDR3 DNA: TGTGCCAGTACCCCCCTGAGGCAGTTTAATCAGCCCCAGCATTTT
CDR3 protein: CASTPLRQFNQPQHF

J gene: TRBJ2-1
V gene: TRBV7-9
D gene: TRBD2
clone size: -
CDR3 DNA: TGTGCCAGCAGCTCCACAACCGGACTAGCAGTCAATGAGCAGTTCTTC
CDR3 protein: CASSSTTGLAVNEQFF

J gene: TRBJ1-1
V gene: TRBV29-1
D gene: -
clone size: -
CDR3 DNA: TGCTCAGCGGGGGTGAACACTGAAGCTTTCTTT
CDR3 protein: CSAGVNTEAFF

J gene: TRBJ2-7
V gene: TRBV6-1
D gene: -
clone size: -
CDR3 DNA: TGTGCCAGCAGTGCGGTGGGGGGGCCCGGCGAGCAGTACTTC
CDR3 protein: CASSAVGGPGEQYF

J gene: TRBJ2-1
V gene: TRBV28
D gene: -
clone size: -
CDR3 DNA: TGTGCCAGCAGTCGGGCGGGCCCAAACAATGAGCAGTTCTTC
CDR3 protein: CASSRAGPNNEQFF

J gene: TRBJ2-6
V gene: TRBV5-1
D gene: -
clone size: -
CDR3 DNA: TGCGCCAGCAGCTTAGGAGGAAGCTCTGGGGCCAACGTCCTGACTTTC
CDR3 protein: CASSLGGSSGANVLTF

J gene: TRBJ2-7
V gene: TRBV5-6
D gene: -
clone size: -
CDR3 DNA: TGTGCCAGCAGCTTGGCGACTAGTCACTACGAGCAGTACTTC
CDR3 protein: CASSLATSHYEQYF

J gene: TRBJ1-1
V gene: TRBV18
D gene: -
clone size: -
CDR3 DNA: TGTGCCAGCTCACCCAGGGAGAACACTGAAGCTTTCTTT
CDR3 protein: CASSPRENTEAFF

J gene: TRBJ2-2
V gene: TRBV28
D gene: -
clone size: -
CDR3 DNA: TGTGCCAGCTATGGGGCCTCGAACACCGGGGAGCTGTTTTTT
CDR3 protein: CASYGASNTGELFF

J gene: TRBJ2-1
V gene: TRBV7-2
D gene: -
clone size: -
CDR3 DNA: TGTGCCAGCAGCTGGAGTTTCGGCTCCTACAATGAGCAGTTCTTC
CDR3 protein: CASSWSFGSYNEQFF

J gene: TRBJ2-7
V gene: TRBV30
D gene: TRBD2
clone size: once
CDR3 DNA: TGTGCCTGGAGTTACTTAGCGGGGAGCTACGAGCAGTACTTC
CDR3 protein: CAWSYLAGSYEQYF

J gene: TRBJ2-7
V gene: TRBV18
D gene: -
clone size: -
CDR3 DNA: TGTGCCAGCTCTGCCGGAGGGGGCAGCGAGCAGTACTTC
CDR3 protein: CASSAGGGSEQYF

J gene: TRBJ2-1
V gene: TRBV29-1
D gene: -
clone size: once
CDR3 DNA: TGCAGCACAAGAGCGAAGAGCGTCTCCTACAATGAGCAGTTCTTC
CDR3 protein: CSTRAKSVSYNEQFF

J gene: TRBJ2-7
V gene: TRBV6-4
D gene: TRBD2
clone size: -
CDR3 DNA: TGTGCCAGCAGTGACCTGGCGGGGGGGTCCGAGCAGTACTTC
CDR3 protein: CASSDLAGGSEQYF

J gene: TRBJ2-7
V gene: TRBV6-5
D gene: -
clone size: -
CDR3 DNA: TGTGCCAGCAGTTGGGGCCTATACTCCTACGAGCAGTACTTC
CDR3 protein: CASSWGLYSYEQYF

J gene: TRBJ1-3
V gene: TRBV5-1
D gene: -
clone size: -
CDR3 DNA: TGCGCCAGCAGCTCGGAGGCTGGAAACACCATATATTTT
CDR3 protein: CASSSEAGNTIYF

J gene: TRBJ1-1
V gene: TRBV7-9
D gene: -
clone size: -
CDR3 DNA: TGTGCCAGCAGCACCCCGGGGGGGAACACTGAAGCTTTCTTT
CDR3 protein: CASSTPGGNTEAFF

J gene: TRBJ1-5
V gene: TRBV10-3
D gene: -
clone size: -
CDR3 DNA: TGTGCCATCAGTGAGTCCCTAACCCCCCAGCCCCAGCATTTT
CDR3 protein: CAISESLTPQPQHF

J gene: TRBJ2-1
V gene: TRBV7-9
D gene: -
clone size: -
CDR3 DNA: TGTGCCAGCAGTGAAGTCCTGGGGGCCTCCTACAATGAGCAGTTCTTC
CDR3 protein: CASSEVLGASYNEQFF

J gene: TRBJ2-7
V gene: TRBV7-2
D gene: TRBD2
clone size: -
CDR3 DNA: TGTGCCAGCAGCCGCGCGGGGGCTAGCGGGAGTTACGAGCAGTACTTC
CDR3 protein: CASSRAGASGSYEQYF

J gene: TRBJ2-5
V gene: TRBV5-1
D gene: TRBD1
clone size: -
CDR3 DNA: TGCGCCAGCAGACTCCGGGACAGTCAAGAGACCCAGTACTTC
CDR3 protein: CASRLRDSQETQYF

J gene: TRBJ1-1
V gene: TRBV16
D gene: -
clone size: -
CDR3 DNA: TGTGCCAGCAGCCGCAGTACGAACACTGAAGCTTTCTTT
CDR3 protein: CASSRSTNTEAFF

J gene: TRBJ1-1
V gene: TRBV11-1
D gene: -
clone size: once
CDR3 DNA: TGTGCCAGCAGCGAGACAGCGGGTTACACTGGAGCTTTCTTT
CDR3 protein: CASSETAGYTGAFF

J gene: TRBJ1-3
V gene: TRBV19
D gene: -
clone size: -
CDR3 DNA: TGTGCCAGTCGCCCAGGGGTGAGCTCCGGAAACACCATATATTTT
CDR3 protein: CASRPGVSSGNTIYF

J gene: TRBJ2-7
V gene: TRBV11-3
D gene: TRBD2
clone size: once
CDR3 DNA: TGTGCCAGCAGCCCGAGAGCGGGACCCCACGAGCAGTACTTC
CDR3 protein: CASSPRAGPHEQYF

J gene: TRBJ2-3
V gene: TRBV28
D gene: TRBD2
clone size: -
CDR3 DNA: TGTGCCAGCAGTCTTAGCGGGAGCACAGATACGCAGTATTTT
CDR3 protein: CASSLSGSTDTQYF

J gene: TRBJ1-2
V gene: TRBV5-4
D gene: -
clone size: -
CDR3 DNA: TGTGCCAGCAGCTTGGCTGCGGGCTCCTATGGCTACACCTTC
CDR3 protein: CASSLAAGSYGYTF

J gene: TRBJ2-3
V gene: TRBV18
D gene: -
clone size: -
CDR3 DNA: TGTGCCAGCTCACCACGTGCTACTGCGATGTCTGGCACAGATACGCAGTATTTT
CDR3 protein: CASSPRATAMSGTDTQYF

J gene: TRBJ1-2
V gene: TRBV7-9
D gene: TRBD1
clone size: -
CDR3 DNA: TGTGCCAGCAGCTTTGGACAGGGTGGCTACACCTTC
CDR3 protein: CASSFGQGGYTF

J gene: TRBJ2-7
V gene: TRBV6-1
D gene: TRBD2
clone size: -
CDR3 DNA: TGTGCCAGCAGCCCTGGGGCTAGCGGACCCTACGAGCAGTACTTC
CDR3 protein: CASSPGASGPYEQYF

J gene: TRBJ1-4
V gene: TRBV19
D gene: TRBD1
clone size: few
CDR3 DNA: TGTGCCAGTAGTATAGATCGGACAGGCGTCGAAAAACTGTTTTTT
CDR3 protein: CASSIDRTGVEKLFF

J gene: TRBJ2-1
V gene: TRBV27
D gene: TRBD1
clone size: -
CDR3 DNA: TGTGCCAGCAGTGGACAGGGGACGAGTTGGTACAATGAGCAGTTCTTC
CDR3 protein: CASSGQGTSWYNEQFF

J gene: TRBJ1-2
V gene: TRBV6-5
D gene: -
clone size: -
CDR3 DNA: TGTGCCAGCAGTTACTGGGACACCCACGGAGCCTATGGCTACACCTTC
CDR3 protein: CASSYWDTHGAYGYTF

J gene: TRBJ2-7
V gene: TRBV5-6
D gene: TRBD2
clone size: -
CDR3 DNA: TGTGCCAGCAGCCGGAGGACTAGCGGCCCTTACGAGCAGTACTTC
CDR3 protein: CASSRRTSGPYEQYF

J gene: TRBJ2-3
V gene: TRBV5-1
D gene: -
clone size: once
CDR3 DNA: TGCGCCAGCAGCTTGTTCGCGGGCAGCACAGATACGCAGTATTTT
CDR3 protein: CASSLFAGSTDTQYF